The rows below give T cell receptor beta chains drawn from one sample of a study of T cells in Graves' hyperthyroidism and ophthalmopathy. TCRdb redid the calling of the multiplex PCR reads with MiXCR, one entry per CDR3 protein. This table has roughly 530,000 distinct CDR3 sequences, roughly 18% appearing once. The sequenced material came from blood. These receptors came from a woman aged 18-29 years with Graves' ophthalmopathy. Both conserved end residues are part of each CDR3. The listing skips clone size in some rows; elsewhere it reads once, few, many or a size class.

V: TRBV15; size: .; CDR3: CATSRSAVSSYNSPLHF
V: TRBV20-1; size: .; CDR3: CSASVGGDNHGYTF
V: TRBV19; size: .; CDR3: CASSIVQGDNQPQHF
V: TRBV12-3/TRBV12-4; size: many; CDR3: CAITPEDGPNEKLFF
V: TRBV3-1; size: many; CDR3: CASSQEGSGRADEQYF
V: TRBV7-2; size: many; CDR3: CASTLSGTMNEKLFF
V: TRBV3-1; size: many; CDR3: CASSQGGELFF
V: TRBV6-1; size: many; CDR3: CASERGWNRGNQPQHF
V: TRBV30; size: many; CDR3: CAWSLGWQGHEEQFF
V: TRBV4-1; size: .; CDR3: CASSQGAGADTQYF
V: TRBV5-8; size: few; CDR3: CASSLVGEDYGYTF
V: TRBV20-1; size: few; CDR3: CSTRRAPRGGDSPLHF
V: TRBV6-2/TRBV6-3; size: .; CDR3: CASSYSQGNTGELFF
V: TRBV7-9; size: .; CDR3: CASSLEGSPIQETQYF
V: TRBV7-7; size: many; CDR3: CASSLDRGETQYF
V: TRBV19; size: few; CDR3: CASSISGGSSYEQYF
V: TRBV6-1; size: few; CDR3: CASSQGLAGGQGDTQYF
V: TRBV6-9; size: few; CDR3: CASSFWDKSGELFF
V: TRBV5-1; size: .; CDR3: CASSWTGLAGEQETQYF
V: TRBV27; size: many; CDR3: CASSLTGFYNEQFF
V: TRBV29-1; size: many; CDR3: CSVAGSGSYEQYF
V: TRBV7-8; size: few; CDR3: CASSLEGQGGNQPQHF